A single sample is the source of the 20 T cell receptor beta chains below, sequenced in a study of cytomegalovirus exposure and HLA in healthy donors. PCR involved 60 Vbeta and 13 Jbeta primers. Here immunoSEQ multiplex PCR was the method, and the copy in TCRdb shows in-frame clones only, minus some. Among 170,000 or so clones listed, 80% to 85% were seen once. The sequenced material came from PBMCs. All receptors come from a boy aged 2-9 years in good health and CMV-seronegative.

The chain links TRBV9 to TRBJ1-3, with TRBD1 matching 8 bases. V gave up 3 bases and J gave up 2 bases; unmatched junction bases: 4. Germline lookup yields CDR1 SGDLS and CDR2 YYNGEE. The CDR3 has 15 amino acids. CDR3 sequence reads: CASSEGTGTGNTIYF. The CDR3 nucleotides are TGTGCCAGCAGCGAGGGGACAGGTACTGGAAACACCATATATTTT.

CDR3 amino acids: CASSYSPGSSSRGYTF. The CDR3 DNA follows: TGTGCCAGCAGTTACTCCCCCGGGTCCTCGTCAAGAGGCTACACCTTC. The chain joins TRBV6-5 to TRBJ1-2, with D uncertain. The V end lost 0 bases, the J end lost 8 bases, and 19 bases lay between the germline ends. Germline V lookup: CDR1 MNHEY, CDR2 SVGAGI. The CDR3 runs to 16 residues.

This sequence joins TRBV4-1 and TRBJ2-7, with TRBD1 identical over 7 bases. J was trimmed by 6 bases and V by 3 bases; bases with no gene match: 5. The CDR3 is 13 residues long. Germline V gene sequence: CDR1 MGHRA, CDR2 YSYEKL. CDR3 bases: TGCGCCAGCAGCCAGAGACAGGGTTTCGAGCAGTACTTC. It yields the protein CASSQRQGFEQYF.

The genes are TRBV28 and TRBJ2-7; 7 bases fit TRBD2. The CDR3 has 18 residues. The J segment lost 6 bases and the V segment lost 2 bases, leaving 19 bases of the junction unmatched. CDR1 is MDHEN and CDR2 is SYDVKM in the germline V gene. This chain's CDR3 is CASSLRAGYGGGPVEQYF. For the CDR3, the DNA is TGTGCCAGCAGTTTAAGGGCTGGCTATGGGGGAGGGCCGGTCGAGCAGTACTTC.

The chain links TRBV15 to TRBJ1-1; TRBD1 is a possible D gene (5 bases). Germline V gene sequence: CDR1 LNHNV, CDR2 YYDKDF (reference sequence). V lost 0 bases and J lost 13, with 24 bases in between. This CDR3 has 16 amino acids. The CDR3, as DNA: TGTGCCACCAGCAGAGATCGGTTCCAGGGTGCGGACCCCGATTTCTTT. Protein sequence: CATSRDRFQGADPDFF.

The chain is built from TRBV9 and TRBJ1-1, with TRBD1 matching 8 bases. Germline CDR1 and CDR2: SGDLS and YYNGEE. V gave up 6 bases and J gave up 4 bases; unmatched junction bases: 5. CDR3 length: 13 residues. The CDR3 is CASTNTGGTEAFF. The CDR3 nucleotides are TGTGCCAGCACCAACACAGGGGGCACTGAAGCTTTCTTT.

The genes are TRBV30 and TRBJ1-2, with D maybe TRBD1 (6 bases). The CDR3 contains 12 residues. Trimming took 4 bases from V and 2 from J, leaving 8 bases between them. Germline CDR1 and CDR2: GTSNPN and SVGIG (reference sequence). The CDR3 region has the DNA TGTGCCTGGACGACAGGAAACTATGGCTACACCTTC. It specifies CAWTTGNYGYTF.

The chain carries TRBV15 and TRBJ2-7; the match to TRBD1 covers 7 bases. Per the germline V gene, CDR1 is LNHNV and CDR2 is YYDKDF (reference sequence). The CDR3 covers 13 residues. The J segment lost 6 bases and the V segment lost 1 base, leaving 3 bases of the junction unmatched. As DNA, the CDR3 is TGTGCCACCAGCAGAGGGACAGGTCGCGAGCAGTACTTC. This gives the protein CATSRGTGREQYF.

The chain combines TRBV28 with TRBJ2-1; TRBD2 aligns across 8 bases. The CDR3 runs to 15 residues. The germline V gene has CDR1 MDHEN and CDR2 SYDVKM. V dropped 11 bases and J dropped 0; count of bases not matched to a gene: 9. DNA of the CDR3: TGTGCCGGCGGCTCCGGGACTAGCTCCTACAATGAGCAGTTCTTC. It translates to CAGGSGTSSYNEQFF.

The chain carries TRBV5-5 and TRBJ2-4; D perhaps matches TRBD2 (6 bases). V was pared by 2 bases and J by 4 bases, with 19 bases between. The germline gives CDR1 SGHKS, CDR2 YYEKEE (reference sequence). This CDR3 is 17 amino acids long. This CDR3 reads CASSLTGAGSAKNIQYF. The CDR3 nucleotides read TGTGCCAGCAGCTTAACGGGCGCGGGGTCGGCAAAAAACATTCAGTACTTC.

The CDR3 DNA follows: TGTGCCAGTAGTCAAGTAGCGGGAGGCGACTACGAGCAGTACTTC. Protein sequence: CASSQVAGGDYEQYF. The V and J genes are TRBV19 and TRBJ2-5; 10 nucleotides line up with TRBD2. The J call may be wrong; the DNA end is better matched by TRBJ2-7. Germline V lookup: CDR1 LNHDA, CDR2 SQIVND (reference sequence). CDR3 length: 15 amino acids.

This clone has just one count. V is TRBV9 and J is TRBJ1-2; D ambiguous. V was pared by 0 bases and J by 2 bases, with 5 bases between. From germline, CDR1 is SGDLS and CDR2 YYNGEE. The CDR3 loop spans 13 amino acids. CDR3 sequence (DNA): TGTGCCAGCAGCGTAGGGCAGAACTATGGCTACACCTTC. Residues: CASSVGQNYGYTF.

The rearrangement links TRBV10-3 to TRBJ2-1; 9 positions match TRBD2. CDR3 size: 15 residues. V trimming: 2 bases; J trimming: 9 bases; junction bases outside the gene matches: 8. Germline V gene lookup returns CDR1 ENHRY and CDR2 SYGVKD. CDR3: CAISEGSGSGFEQFF. CDR3 nucleotide sequence: TGTGCCATCAGTGAGGGTAGCGGGAGTGGTTTTGAGCAGTTCTTC.

The chain combines TRBV6-5 with TRBJ2-5; possibly TRBD1 for D (6 bases). The V gene's germline CDR1 is MNHEY and CDR2 SVGAGI. This CDR3 is built from 14 residues. V was cut by 8 bases and J by 5 bases, with 18 bases left in between. Here the CDR3 DNA reads TGTGCCAGCGCTTGGGCCAGGGGAAGGGAGACCCAGTACTTC. Protein product: CASAWARGRETQYF.

The chain is built from TRBV5-6 and TRBJ2-7; 8 bases map to TRBD2. The CDR3 has 15 amino acids. Germline V CDR1 and CDR2: SGHDT, YYEEEE. J was trimmed by 4 bases and V by 0 bases; bases with no gene match: 6. CDR3 bases: TGTGCCAGCAGCTTGGAGTCTAGCGGGCGGTACGAGCAGTACTTC. Residues: CASSLESSGRYEQYF.

This clone was recorded once. V and J are TRBV28 and TRBJ2-5; 7 nucleotides align to TRBD1. Germline V gene lookup returns CDR1 MDHEN and CDR2 SYDVKM. CDR3 size: 15 residues. V lost 3 bases to trimming and J lost 4 bases; unmatched junction nucleotides: 8. For the CDR3, the DNA is TGTGCCAGCAGTTTCTGGGGGACAGAGAGAGAGACCCAGTACTTC. This sequence encodes CASSFWGTERETQYF.

The chain carries TRBV2 and TRBJ2-6, with TRBD1 matching 11 bases. Germline CDR1 SNHLY, CDR2 FYNNEI. CDR3 length equals 17 residues. V shed 6 bases and J 0 bases; nucleotides not matched to a gene: 4. The CDR3 region is CASSRTGGNSGANVLTF. DNA for the CDR3: TGTGCCAGCAGCAGGACAGGGGGCAACTCTGGGGCCAACGTCCTGACTTTC.

This chain connects TRBV21-1 to TRBJ1-5; the tabulated D call, TRBD1, remains unverified against the DNA. TRBV21-1 corresponds to a pseudogene. The CDR3 is made up of 20 amino acids. CDR3 protein: CASSKKGDRTWDISNQPQHF. For the CDR3, the DNA is TGTGCCAGCAGCAAGAAAGGCGACAGGACATGGGATATTAGCAATCAGCCCCAGCATTTT.

The chain recombines TRBV9 with TRBJ2-1; 7 nucleotides agree with TRBD2. From germline, CDR1 is SGDLS and CDR2 YYNGEE. The CDR3 covers 14 residues. Unmatched junction bases numbered 6, after V lost 0 bases and J lost 9 bases. The CDR3 DNA is TGTGCCAGCAGCGTAGCGGGAGGTATCGGTGAGCAGTTCTTC. This gives the protein CASSVAGGIGEQFF.

This clone was seen just once. The chain is built from TRBV5-1 and TRBJ1-1; 10 positions match TRBD1. Germline-derived CDR1 and CDR2 are SGHRS and YFSETQ. V lost 4 bases to trimming and J lost 1 base; unmatched junction nucleotides: 7. The CDR3 length is 16 residues. CDR3 DNA sequence: TGCGCCAGCAGCAAAGGGACAGGGGATAGGAACACTGAAGCTTTCTTT. It specifies CASSKGTGDRNTEAFF.